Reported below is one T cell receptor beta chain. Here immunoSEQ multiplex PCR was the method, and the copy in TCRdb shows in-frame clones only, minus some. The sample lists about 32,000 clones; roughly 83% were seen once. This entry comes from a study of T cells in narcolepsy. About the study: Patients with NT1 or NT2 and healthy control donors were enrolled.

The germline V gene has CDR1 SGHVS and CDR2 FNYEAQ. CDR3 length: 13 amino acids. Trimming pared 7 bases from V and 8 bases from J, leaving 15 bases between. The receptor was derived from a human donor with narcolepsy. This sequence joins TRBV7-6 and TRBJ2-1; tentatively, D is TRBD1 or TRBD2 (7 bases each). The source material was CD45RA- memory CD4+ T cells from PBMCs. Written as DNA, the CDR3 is TGTGCCAGCATGCCCAGGGGGGGATATGAGCAGTTCTTC. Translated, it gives CASMPRGGYEQFF.